These 5 T cell receptor beta chains were sequenced from one sample in a study of T cells in Graves' hyperthyroidism and ophthalmopathy. Amplified TCR beta CDR3 regions derived from RNA transcripts. TCR CDR3 underwent first-round RT-PCR with the HTBI primer set. Using its own MiXCR run on the multiplex PCR reads, TCRdb lists one record per CDR3 protein. Among a few hundred thousand distinct CDR3 sequences listed, 15% to 19% were seen once. The sequenced sample consisted of blood. These TCRs come from a woman in her late teens or twenties with Graves' hyperthyroidism.

This clonotype was seen a handful of times. The J gene is TRBJ1-5, the V gene TRBV19; TRBD1 matches 9 bases. The germline V gene encodes CDR1 LNHDA and CDR2 SQIVND (reference sequence). V dropped 6 bases and J dropped 0; count of bases not matched to a gene: 3. The CDR3 runs 15 residues. CDR3 protein: CASSRDRVSNQPQHF. In DNA, the CDR3 is TGTGCCAGTAGCCGGGACAGGGTTAGCAATCAGCCCCAGCATTTT.

To note about this clonotype: A read error may be the cause here, since a much bigger clone is one base away. The rearrangement uses TRBV29-1 and TRBJ1-1; D unclear. CDR3 length equals 13 residues. CDR1 and CDR2 from the germline V gene are SQVTM and ANQGSEA. CDR3 bases: TGCAGCGTGGCGGGATTCAAGAACACTAAAGCTTTCTTT. This codes for CSVAGFKNTKAFF.

This clonotype came up many times. The rearrangement uses TRBV5-1 and TRBJ2-7; the D call may be TRBD1 or TRBD2 (6 bases each). The CDR3 is 16 amino acids. Per germline, CDR1 SGHRS and CDR2 YFSETQ. Trimming removed 0 bases at V and 7 bases at J, with 20 bases between. CDR3 nucleotide sequence: TGCGCCAGCAGCTTGGCCACCCCGGGACAAGGGGGGGAGCAGTACTTC. This codes for CASSLATPGQGGEQYF.

This clonotype was counted many times. One end of the junction does not line up with germline, which may come from a read error. The gene calls are TRBV5-1 and TRBJ2-5, with D perhaps matching TRBD2 (6 bases). The CDR3 sequence is 13 residues long. Germline assignment: CDR1 SGHRS and CDR2 YFSETQ. The CDR3 DNA sequence: TGTGCCAGCAGCTTAGGCGGGGCAGAGACCCAGTACTTC. It is translated as CASSLGGAETQYF.

This clonotype has just a few counts. The chain carries TRBV6-6 and TRBJ2-1, with TRBD2 matching 8 bases. V trimming: 1 base; J trimming: 3 bases; junction bases outside the gene matches: 5. This CDR3 is 16 amino acids long. The V gene's germline CDR1 is MNHNY and CDR2 SVGAGI (reference sequence). The CDR3 bases are TGTGCCAGCAGTTACTTCACTAGCGGCTACTACAATGAGCAGTTCTTC. Its translation: CASSYFTSGYYNEQFF.